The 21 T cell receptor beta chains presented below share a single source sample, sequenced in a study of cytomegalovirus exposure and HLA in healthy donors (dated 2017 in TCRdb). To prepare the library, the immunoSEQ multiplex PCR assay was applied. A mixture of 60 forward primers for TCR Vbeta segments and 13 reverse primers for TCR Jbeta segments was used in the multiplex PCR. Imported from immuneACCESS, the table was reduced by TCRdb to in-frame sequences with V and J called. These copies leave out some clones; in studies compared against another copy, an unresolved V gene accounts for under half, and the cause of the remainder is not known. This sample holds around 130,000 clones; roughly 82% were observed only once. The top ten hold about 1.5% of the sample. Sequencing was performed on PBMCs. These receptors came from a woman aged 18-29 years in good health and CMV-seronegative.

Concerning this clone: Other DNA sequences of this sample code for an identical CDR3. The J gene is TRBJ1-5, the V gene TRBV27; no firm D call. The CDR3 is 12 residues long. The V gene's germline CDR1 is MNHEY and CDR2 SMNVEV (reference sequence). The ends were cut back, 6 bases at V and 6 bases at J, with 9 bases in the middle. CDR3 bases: TGTGCCAGCAGGGCCCGAGGTCAGCCCCAGCATTTT. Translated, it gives CASRARGQPQHF.

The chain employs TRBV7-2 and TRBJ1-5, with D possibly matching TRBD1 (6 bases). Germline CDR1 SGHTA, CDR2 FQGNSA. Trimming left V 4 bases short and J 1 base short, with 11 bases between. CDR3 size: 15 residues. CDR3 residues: CASSSGQLSNQPQHF. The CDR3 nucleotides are TGTGCCAGCAGCTCCGGACAGCTAAGCAATCAGCCCCAGCATTTT.

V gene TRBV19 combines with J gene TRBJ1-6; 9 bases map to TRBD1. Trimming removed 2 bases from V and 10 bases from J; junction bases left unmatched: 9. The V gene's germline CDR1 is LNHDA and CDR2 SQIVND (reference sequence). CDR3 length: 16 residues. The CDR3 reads CASSISITGGDSPLHF. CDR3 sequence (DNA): TGTGCCAGTAGTATATCCATTACAGGGGGCGACTCACCCCTCCACTTT. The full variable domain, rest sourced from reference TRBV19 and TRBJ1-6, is DGGITQSPKYLFRKEGQNVTLSCEQNLNHDAMYWYRQDPGQGLRLIYYSQIVNDFQKGDIAEGYSVSREKKESFPLTVTSAQKNPTAFYLCASSISITGGDSPLHFGNGTRLTVT.

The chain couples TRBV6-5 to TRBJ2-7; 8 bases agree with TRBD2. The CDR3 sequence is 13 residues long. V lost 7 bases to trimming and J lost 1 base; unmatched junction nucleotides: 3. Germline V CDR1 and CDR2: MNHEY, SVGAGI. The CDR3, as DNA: TGTGCCAGCAACCGGGGGGGTTCCTACGAGCAGTACTTC. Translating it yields CASNRGGSYEQYF.

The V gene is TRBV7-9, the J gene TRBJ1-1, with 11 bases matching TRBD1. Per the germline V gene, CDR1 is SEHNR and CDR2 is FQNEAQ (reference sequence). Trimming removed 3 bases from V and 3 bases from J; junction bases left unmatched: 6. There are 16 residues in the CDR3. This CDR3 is CASSLGTGGRDTEAFF. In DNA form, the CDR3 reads TGTGCCAGCAGCTTGGGGACAGGGGGAAGGGACACTGAAGCTTTCTTT.

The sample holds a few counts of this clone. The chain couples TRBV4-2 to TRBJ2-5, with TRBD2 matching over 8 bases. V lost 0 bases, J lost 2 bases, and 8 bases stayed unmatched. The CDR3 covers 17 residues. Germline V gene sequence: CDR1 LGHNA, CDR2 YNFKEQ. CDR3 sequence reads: CASSQDLALAAQETQYF. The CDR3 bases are TGTGCCAGCAGCCAAGATCTCGCACTAGCGGCACAAGAGACCCAGTACTTC.

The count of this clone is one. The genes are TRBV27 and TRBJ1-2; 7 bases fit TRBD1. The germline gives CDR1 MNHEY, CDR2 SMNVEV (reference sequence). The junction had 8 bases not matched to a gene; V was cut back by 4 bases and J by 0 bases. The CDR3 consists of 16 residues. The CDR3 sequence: CASSSIGTDTNYGYTF. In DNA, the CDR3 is TGTGCCAGCAGTTCAATCGGGACAGATACTAACTATGGCTACACCTTC.

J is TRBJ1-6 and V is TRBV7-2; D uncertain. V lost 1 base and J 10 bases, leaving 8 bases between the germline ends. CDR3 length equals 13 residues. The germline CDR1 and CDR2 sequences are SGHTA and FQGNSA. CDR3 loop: CASSLEQKSPLHF. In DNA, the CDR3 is TGTGCCAGCAGCTTAGAACAGAAATCACCCCTCCACTTT.

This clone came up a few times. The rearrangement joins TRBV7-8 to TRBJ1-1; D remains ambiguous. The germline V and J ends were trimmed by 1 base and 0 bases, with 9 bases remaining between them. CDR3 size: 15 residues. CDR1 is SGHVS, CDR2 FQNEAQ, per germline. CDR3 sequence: CASSLDSGMNTEAFF. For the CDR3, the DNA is TGTGCCAGCAGCTTAGATTCAGGCATGAACACTGAAGCTTTCTTT.

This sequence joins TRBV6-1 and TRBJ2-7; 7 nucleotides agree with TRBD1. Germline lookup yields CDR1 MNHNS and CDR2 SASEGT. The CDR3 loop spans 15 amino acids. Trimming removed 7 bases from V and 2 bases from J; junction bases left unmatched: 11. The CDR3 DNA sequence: TGTGCCAGCAACCTAGGGACAGCTTATACCTACGAGCAGTACTTC. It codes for CASNLGTAYTYEQYF.

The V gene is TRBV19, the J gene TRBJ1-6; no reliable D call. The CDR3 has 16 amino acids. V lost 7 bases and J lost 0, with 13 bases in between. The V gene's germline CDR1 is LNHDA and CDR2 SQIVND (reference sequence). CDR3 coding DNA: TGTGCCAGTACCAGCGCGTCCAGCTCCTATAATTCACCCCTCCACTTT. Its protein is CASTSASSSYNSPLHF.

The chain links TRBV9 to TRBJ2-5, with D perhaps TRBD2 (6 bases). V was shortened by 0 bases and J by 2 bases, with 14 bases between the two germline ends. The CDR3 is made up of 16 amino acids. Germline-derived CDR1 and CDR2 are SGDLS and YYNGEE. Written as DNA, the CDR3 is TGTGCCAGCAGCGTAGCGGCGCAGGGAGGTCAAGAGACCCAGTACTTC. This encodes CASSVAAQGGQETQYF.

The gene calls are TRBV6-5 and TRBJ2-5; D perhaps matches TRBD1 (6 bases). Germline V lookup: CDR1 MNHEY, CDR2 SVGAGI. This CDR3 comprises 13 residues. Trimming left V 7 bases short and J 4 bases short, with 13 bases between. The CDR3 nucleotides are TGTGCCAGCACCGGACAGTCCCCAGAGACCCAGTACTTC. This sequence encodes CASTGQSPETQYF.

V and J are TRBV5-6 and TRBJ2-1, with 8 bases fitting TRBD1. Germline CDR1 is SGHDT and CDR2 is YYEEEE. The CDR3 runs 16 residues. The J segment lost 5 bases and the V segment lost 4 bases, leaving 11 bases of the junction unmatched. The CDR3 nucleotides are TGTGCCAGCAGCCTACTGTCGGGACAGGTGAACAATGAGCAGTTCTTC. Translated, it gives CASSLLSGQVNNEQFF.

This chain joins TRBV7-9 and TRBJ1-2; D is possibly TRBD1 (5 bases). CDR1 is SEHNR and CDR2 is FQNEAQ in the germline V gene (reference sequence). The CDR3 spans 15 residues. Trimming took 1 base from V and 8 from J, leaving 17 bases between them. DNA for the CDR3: TGTGCCAGCAGCTTAGGAATACAGGAGGAGGGGGGCTACACCTTC. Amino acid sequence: CASSLGIQEEGGYTF.

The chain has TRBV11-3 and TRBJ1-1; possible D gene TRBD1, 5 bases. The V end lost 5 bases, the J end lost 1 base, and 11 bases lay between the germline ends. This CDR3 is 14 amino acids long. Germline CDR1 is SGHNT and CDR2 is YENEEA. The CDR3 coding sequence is TGTGCCAGCAGCGCGCACGGGGGGAACACTGAAGCTTTCTTT. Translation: CASSAHGGNTEAFF.

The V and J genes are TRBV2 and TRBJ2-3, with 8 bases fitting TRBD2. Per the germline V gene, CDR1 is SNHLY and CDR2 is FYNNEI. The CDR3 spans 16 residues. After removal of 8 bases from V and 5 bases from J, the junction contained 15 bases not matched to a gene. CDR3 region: CASLVEASGRVDTQYF. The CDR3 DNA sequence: TGTGCCAGCTTGGTAGAGGCTAGCGGGCGAGTAGATACGCAGTATTTT.

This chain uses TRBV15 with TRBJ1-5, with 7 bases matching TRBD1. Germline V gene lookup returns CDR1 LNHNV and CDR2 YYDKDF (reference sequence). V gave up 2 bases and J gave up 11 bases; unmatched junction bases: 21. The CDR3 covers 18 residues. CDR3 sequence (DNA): TGTGCCACCAGCAGATCCCCCGGGACAGCCGGGCGGGATGGGGCCCAGCATTTT. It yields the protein CATSRSPGTAGRDGAQHF.

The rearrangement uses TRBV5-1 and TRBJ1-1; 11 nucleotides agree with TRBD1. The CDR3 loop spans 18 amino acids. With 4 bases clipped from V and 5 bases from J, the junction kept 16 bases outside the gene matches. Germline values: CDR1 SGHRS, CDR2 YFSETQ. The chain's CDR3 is CASSTFSGTGGRQTEAFF. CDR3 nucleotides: TGCGCCAGCAGCACTTTCTCCGGGACAGGGGGTCGGCAGACTGAAGCTTTCTTT.

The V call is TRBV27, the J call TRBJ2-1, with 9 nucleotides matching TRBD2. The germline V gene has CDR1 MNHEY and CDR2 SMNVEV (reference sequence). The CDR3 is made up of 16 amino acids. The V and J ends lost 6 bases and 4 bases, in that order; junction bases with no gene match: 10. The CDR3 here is CASSLLSGSGYNEQFF. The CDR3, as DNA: TGTGCCAGCAGCCTCCTTAGCGGGAGCGGGTACAATGAGCAGTTCTTC.

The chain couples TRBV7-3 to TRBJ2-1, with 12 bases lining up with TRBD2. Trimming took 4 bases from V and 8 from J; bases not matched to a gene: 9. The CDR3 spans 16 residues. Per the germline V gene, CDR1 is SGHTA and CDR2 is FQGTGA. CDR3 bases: TGTGCCAGCAGCTCCTCTAGCGGGGGGGCCCCGCATGAGCAGTTCTTC. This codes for CASSSSSGGAPHEQFF.